These 19 T cell receptor beta chains were all obtained from the same sample, sequenced in a study of T cell repertoires in cytomegalovirus infection. TCRdb processed the reads anew with MiXCR; each CDR3 protein has one entry. The profile shows about 100,000 distinct CDR3 sequences, over 25% of them singletons. Their specific antigens are unknown. Sample: CD8+ T cells from cultured PBMCs, taken from culture after CMV antigen stimulation. These receptor sequences come from a human donor in good health (CMV status not recorded). Some clones in this sample may be carry-over from other donors' samples.

This clonotype was seen repeatedly, ten times or more. V is TRBV27 and J is TRBJ2-7, with 9 bases identical to TRBD1. The CDR3 has 13 residues. V shed 8 bases and J 7 bases; nucleotides not matched to a gene: 9. Germline values: CDR1 MNHEY, CDR2 SMNVEV (reference sequence). The CDR3: CASGRDRAREQYF. In DNA, the CDR3 is TGTGCCAGCGGCCGGGACAGGGCTCGGGAGCAGTACTTC.

About this clonotype itself: Lacking the conserved final phenylalanine or tryptophan, this CDR3 likely reflects a read error. This sequence joins TRBV4-1 and TRBJ1-3; tentative D call: TRBD1 (5 bases). The CDR3 runs to 16 residues. CDR1 and CDR2 (germline): MGHRA, YSYEKL. V was clipped by 1 base and J by 3 bases, with 13 bases between them. CDR3 loop: CASSQGQSMGGNTIYY. CDR3 bases: TGCGCCAGCAGCCAAGGACAGTCCATGGGTGGAAACACCATATATTAT.

The chain is built from TRBV18 and TRBJ1-2, with a possible D match to TRBD1 (5 bases). V lost 3 bases and J 1 base, leaving 9 bases between the germline ends. Germline-derived CDR1 and CDR2 are KGHSH and LQKENI. The length of the CDR3 is 14 residues. The CDR3, as DNA: TGTGCCAGCTCACCGGGGGTTGGTAACTATGGCTACACCTTC. Its translation: CASSPGVGNYGYTF.

This chain connects TRBV4-3 to TRBJ2-1; no reliable D call. CDR1 is LGHNA and CDR2 is YSLEER in the germline V gene. Trimming removed 0 bases from V and 0 bases from J, with 6 bases in between. The CDR3 extends over 15 amino acids. The CDR3 nucleotides read TGCGCCAGCAGCCAAGATCTTTCCTCCTACAATGAGCAGTTCTTC. This codes for CASSQDLSSYNEQFF.

This clonotype has at least ten counts. The chain has TRBV11-2 and TRBJ2-1; 12 positions match TRBD2. The CDR3 runs to 17 residues. Germline assignment: CDR1 SGHAT and CDR2 FQNNGV. Trimming took 4 bases from V and 1 from J; bases not matched to a gene: 5. CDR3 nucleotides: TGTGCCAGCAGCTATCCTAGCGGGGGGGAGTCCTACAATGAGCAGTTCTTC. Its translation: CASSYPSGGESYNEQFF.

The chain uses TRBV19 and TRBJ1-1; 7 bases map to TRBD1. V shed 4 bases and J 2 bases; nucleotides not matched to a gene: 4. The CDR3 is 14 residues long. Germline V lookup: CDR1 LNHDA, CDR2 SQIVND (reference sequence). CDR3 in DNA: TGTGCCAGTAGTACGGGACAGACCAACACTGAAGCTTTCTTT. Translation: CASSTGQTNTEAFF.

This chain links TRBV7-2 with TRBJ1-4, with TRBD1 as a possible D gene (5 bases). The CDR3 is 15 amino acids. Trimming removed 1 base from V and 7 bases from J, with 13 bases in between. Germline V gene data show CDR1 as SGHTA and CDR2 as FQGNSA. The CDR3 sequence: CASSLVGGAGEKLFF. CDR3 coding DNA: TGTGCCAGCAGCTTAGTAGGAGGGGCTGGTGAAAAACTGTTTTTT. Drawing the rest from reference TRBV7-2 and TRBJ1-4, the complete variable domain is GAGVSQSPSNKVTEKGKDVELRCDPISGHTALYWYRQSLGQGLEFLIYFQGNSAPDKSGLPSDRFSAERTGGSVSTLTIQRTQQEDSAVYLCASSLVGGAGEKLFFGSGTQLSVL.

This clonotype was seen a handful of times. The rearrangement links TRBV19 to TRBJ1-1; tentatively, D is TRBD1 (5 bases). This CDR3 is 14 amino acids long. Germline loops: CDR1 LNHDA, CDR2 SQIVND (reference sequence). Trimming left V 3 bases short and J 0 bases short, with 8 bases between. The CDR3: CASSMTVMNTEAFF. In nucleotides, the CDR3 is TGTGCCAGTAGTATGACAGTTATGAACACTGAAGCTTTCTTT. Full variable domain (remainder filled in from reference TRBV19 and TRBJ1-1): DGGITQSPKYLFRKEGQNVTLSCEQNLNHDAMYWYRQDPGQGLRLIYYSQIVNDFQKGDIAEGYSVSREKKESFPLTVTSAQKNPTAFYLCASSMTVMNTEAFFGQGTRLTVV.

This sequence joins TRBV2 and TRBJ2-7, with 7 positions matching TRBD1. V was clipped by 2 bases and J by 2 bases; unmatched bases: 12. Per the germline V gene, CDR1 is SNHLY and CDR2 is FYNNEI. The CDR3 length is 17 residues. CDR3: CASSELGDRVLTYEQYF. Written as DNA, the CDR3 is TGTGCCAGCAGTGAATTGGGCGACAGGGTCCTTACCTACGAGCAGTACTTC.

This clonotype was detected many times. The chain joins TRBV7-6 to TRBJ1-2; D ambiguous. V was pared by 1 base and J by 4 bases, with 10 bases between. This CDR3 has 14 residues. Germline V gene lookup returns CDR1 SGHVS and CDR2 FNYEAQ. The CDR3 loop reads CASSLGGEVYGYTF. Written as DNA, the CDR3 is TGTGCCAGCAGCTTAGGTGGGGAGGTCTATGGCTACACCTTC.

The chain has TRBV24-1 and TRBJ1-1; 7 bases line up with TRBD1. The CDR3 extends over 14 amino acids. After removal of 4 bases from V and 5 bases from J, the junction contained 6 bases not matched to a gene. CDR1 and CDR2 (germline): KGHDR, SFDVKD. CDR3 sequence reads: CATSDTTGDTEAFF. The CDR3 coding sequence is TGTGCCACCAGTGACACAACAGGGGATACTGAAGCTTTCTTT.

V is TRBV7-9 and J is TRBJ2-7; TRBD1 matches at 7 bases. The CDR3 is 16 amino acids. The J segment lost 0 bases and the V segment lost 3 bases, leaving 8 bases of the junction unmatched. Germline lookup yields CDR1 SEHNR and CDR2 FQNEAQ (reference sequence). CDR3 DNA: TGTGCCAGCAGCTTCTCACAGGGGTCGAGCTCCTACGAGCAGTACTTC. This encodes CASSFSQGSSSYEQYF.

The chain recombines TRBV12-3 or TRBV12-4 with TRBJ2-5, with 8 bases fitting TRBD1. V lost 7 bases, J lost 4 bases, and 5 bases stayed unmatched. The CDR3 contains 13 residues. The CDR3 nucleotides are TGTGCCAGCAAGACAGGGGAACGAGAGACCCAGTACTTC. Translated, it gives CASKTGERETQYF.

The gene calls are TRBV12-3 or TRBV12-4 and TRBJ1-1; D gene uncertain. Trimming cost V 5 bases and J 5 bases, with 18 bases left between them. The CDR3 is made up of 15 amino acids. The CDR3 loop is CASSTTGEGQTEAFF. CDR3 in DNA: TGTGCCAGCAGTACTACGGGAGAGGGCCAGACTGAAGCTTTCTTT.

This clonotype was detected only a few times. This chain joins TRBV7-8 and TRBJ2-5; D uncertain. The CDR3 sequence is 10 residues long. Germline V gene lookup returns CDR1 SGHVS and CDR2 FQNEAQ. The V gene lost 10 bases and the J gene lost 5 bases, with 8 bases spanning the gap. CDR3 loop: CATSVETQYF. The CDR3 DNA reads TGTGCCACCTCCGTCGAGACCCAGTACTTC. The full variable domain, completed using reference TRBV7-8 and TRBJ2-5, is GAGVSQSPRYKVAKRGQDVALRCDPISGHVSLFWYQQALGQGPEFLTYFQNEAQLDKSGLPSDRFFAERPEGSVSTLKIQRTQQEDSAVYLCATSVETQYFGPGTRLLVL.

The chain uses TRBV30 and TRBJ1-6, with 9 bases aligning to TRBD1. Germline V gene sequence: CDR1 GTSNPN, CDR2 SVGIG (reference sequence). V lost 2 bases, J lost 0 bases, and 8 bases stayed unmatched. This CDR3 region has 18 residues. The CDR3, as DNA: TGTGCCTGGAGTAGGGGAGGGACAGGGAGCTCCTATAATTCACCCCTCCACTTT. Translated, it gives CAWSRGGTGSSYNSPLHF.

The genes are TRBV10-3 and TRBJ1-2, with D hard to call. Trimming pared 4 bases from V and 8 bases from J, leaving 17 bases between. The germline V gene encodes CDR1 ENHRY and CDR2 SYGVKD. CDR3 size: 14 residues. The CDR3 nucleotides are TGTGCCATCAGTGGTATTAGGGTCGGAGGGGGCTACACCTTC. It translates to CAISGIRVGGGYTF.

The V call is TRBV12-3 or TRBV12-4, the J call TRBJ1-5; D unclear. The CDR3 contains 14 residues. CDR3 residues: CAVRRSGSNQPQHF. The DNA for the CDR3 is TGTGCGGTCCGTCGTTCCGGATCCAATCAGCCCCAGCATTTT.

This clonotype is deemed medium-sized (0.01 to 0.1%). The chain employs TRBV12-3 or TRBV12-4 and TRBJ2-3, with 7 bases identical to TRBD2. The CDR3 has 18 residues. The V segment lost 7 bases and the J segment 2 bases; nucleotides outside the gene matches: 18. The CDR3, as DNA: TGTGCCAGCAACACCCGCCCCTCGGGGGGAAGGGACACAGATACGCAGTATTTT. This translates into CASNTRPSGGRDTDTQYF.